The 4 T cell receptor beta chains reported below all come from one sample, sequenced in a study of metastatic and nonmetastatic thyroid tumors. Every patient was untreated before thyroid surgery. TCRdb recomputed clones from the PCR reads via MiXCR. The sample yields 20,000 to 25,000 clones, 22% seen once. The sample was blood. The receptors derive from a female donor with papillary thyroid cancer or a benign thyroid nodule (not recorded which). Some clones in this sample may be carry-over from other donors' samples.

V usage is TRBV4-1 and J usage is TRBJ1-5, with 7 bases lining up with TRBD1. V shed 1 base and J 4 bases; nucleotides not matched to a gene: 4. Germline CDR1 MGHRA, CDR2 YSYEKL. This CDR3 region has 15 residues. For the CDR3, the DNA is TGCGCCAGCAGCCAAGGCGACAGGGAAAATCAGCCCCAGCATTTT. This gives the protein CASSQGDRENQPQHF.

By share, this clone ranks as medium-sized. The chain joins TRBV28 to TRBJ2-7, with D perhaps assigned TRBD1 or TRBD2 (5 bases each). Germline lookup yields CDR1 MDHEN and CDR2 SYDVKM. The germline V and J ends were trimmed by 5 bases and 4 bases, with 15 bases remaining between them. The CDR3 spans 14 residues. In DNA form, the CDR3 reads TGTGCCAGCAGTCCGCCGGGACCCCATTACGAGCAGTACTTC. It translates to CASSPPGPHYEQYF. The complete variable domain, with remaining parts taken from reference TRBV28 and TRBJ2-7, reads DVKVTQSSRYLVKRTGEKVFLECVQDMDHENMFWYRQDPGLGLRLIYFSYDVKMKEKGDIPEGYSVSREKKERFSLILESASTNQTSMYLCASSPPGPHYEQYFGPGTRLTVT.

At least ten counts were recorded for this clone. CDR3 loop: CASKQGDEKLFF. The CDR3 region has the DNA TGTGCCTCGAAGCAGGGAGATGAAAAACTGTTTTTT. The chain joins TRBV6-1 to TRBJ1-4, with a tentative D call TRBD1 (5 bases). Germline CDR1 MNHNS, CDR2 SASEGT. The CDR3 consists of 12 residues. The V gene lost 11 bases and the J gene lost 6 bases, with 13 bases spanning the gap.

This clone has ten or more counts. V is TRBV7-3 and J is TRBJ1-2, with 8 bases lining up with TRBD1. The CDR3 is made up of 14 amino acids. Germline V gene data show CDR1 as SGHTA and CDR2 as FQGTGA. V gave up 5 bases and J gave up 1 base; unmatched junction bases: 3. CDR3 sequence (DNA): TGTGCCAGCAGCCCAGGACAGGGTAACTATGGCTACACCTTC. This gives the protein CASSPGQGNYGYTF.